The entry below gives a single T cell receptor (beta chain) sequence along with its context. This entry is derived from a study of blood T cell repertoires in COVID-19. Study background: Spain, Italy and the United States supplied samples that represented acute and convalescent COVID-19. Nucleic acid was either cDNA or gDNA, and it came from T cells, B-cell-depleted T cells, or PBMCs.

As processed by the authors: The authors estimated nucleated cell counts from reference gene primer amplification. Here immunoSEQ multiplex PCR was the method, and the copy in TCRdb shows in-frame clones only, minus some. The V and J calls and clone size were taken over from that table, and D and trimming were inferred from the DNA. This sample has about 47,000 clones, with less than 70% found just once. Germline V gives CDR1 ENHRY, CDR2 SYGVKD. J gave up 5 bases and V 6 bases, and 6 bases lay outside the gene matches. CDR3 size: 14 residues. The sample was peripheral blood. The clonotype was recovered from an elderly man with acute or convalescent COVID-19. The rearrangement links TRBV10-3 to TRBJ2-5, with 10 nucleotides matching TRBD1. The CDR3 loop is CAIRAGTGDETQYF. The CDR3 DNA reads TGTGCCATCAGAGCCGGGACAGGGGACGAGACCCAGTACTTC.